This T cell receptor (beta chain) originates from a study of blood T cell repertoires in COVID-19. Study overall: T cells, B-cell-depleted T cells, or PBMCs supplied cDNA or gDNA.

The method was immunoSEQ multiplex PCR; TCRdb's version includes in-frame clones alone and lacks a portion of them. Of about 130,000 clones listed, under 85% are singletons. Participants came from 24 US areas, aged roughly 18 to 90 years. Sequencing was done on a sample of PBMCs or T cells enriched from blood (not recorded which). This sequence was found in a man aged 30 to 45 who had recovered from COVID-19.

The CDR3 DNA is TGTGCCAGCAGTTTGGCGGGGGGGATAGAGACCCAGTACTTC. Amino acids: CASSLAGGIETQYF. The chain carries TRBV27 and TRBJ2-5, with 9 bases identical to TRBD2. CDR3 size: 14 residues. Germline CDR1 is MNHEY and CDR2 is SMNVEV (reference sequence). The V segment lost 3 bases and the J segment 4 bases; nucleotides outside the gene matches: 3.